The 12 T cell receptor beta chains below were found in one sample sequenced in a study of CD8 T cells in Susac syndrome (dated by TCRdb to between 2018 and 2021). The receptor library was made with the immunoSEQ multiplex PCR assay. RNA was extracted with the RNeasy kit and roughly 0.45 to 1 ug was reverse transcribed using random hexamers. The public reads were reprocessed in TCRdb via fastp at Q25 and MiXCR, keeping in-frame beta chains. Duplicate CDR3 protein sequences are folded into a single record with the most common DNA and genes. The sample table records about 150,000 distinct CDR3 sequences; about 95% of these occur just once. 0.16% of the sample comes from the top ten. Specimen: CD4+ T cells from PBMCs. These receptors originate from a human donor with Susac syndrome.

This chain links TRBV5-1 with TRBJ2-7; 8 bases align to TRBD1. The germline V gene has CDR1 SGHRS and CDR2 YFSETQ. J lost 2 bases, V lost 2 bases, and 3 bases had no gene match. The CDR3 totals 14 residues. CDR3 sequence (DNA): TGCGCCAGCAGCTTCCGGACAGGGACCTACGAGCAGTACTTC. Amino acids: CASSFRTGTYEQYF.

The J gene is TRBJ2-7, the V gene TRBV3-1; perhaps TRBD1 as D (5 bases). V was pared by 3 bases and J by 1 base, with 7 bases between. Germline V gives CDR1 LGHDT, CDR2 YNNKEL (reference sequence). The length of the CDR3 is 13 residues. In nucleotides, the CDR3 is TGTGCCAGCAGCCACCCAGGGTCCTACGAGCAGTACTTC. This sequence encodes CASSHPGSYEQYF.

V is TRBV4-2 and J is TRBJ1-6; D gene unclear. The CDR3 sequence is 21 residues long. Germline CDR1 reads LGHNA; CDR2 reads YNFKEQ. Trimming left V 0 bases short and J 5 bases short, with 26 bases between. CDR3 DNA sequence: TGTGCCAGCAGCCAAGAAAATCCGAACAGCTTTTCGCCTCTGGATAATTCACCCCTCCACTTT. Translation gives CASSQENPNSFSPLDNSPLHF.

V and J are TRBV11-2 and TRBJ1-2; D is uncertain. The CDR3 totals 13 residues. CDR1 and CDR2 from the germline V gene are SGHAT and FQNNGV. Trimming took off 5 bases at V and 6 bases at J, with 13 bases between the two ends. CDR3 residues: CASSPRHSDGYTF. The CDR3 DNA follows: TGTGCCAGCAGCCCCAGACATTCGGATGGCTACACCTTC.

The chain combines TRBV6-6 with TRBJ1-2; maybe TRBD1 (5 bases). V dropped 5 bases and J dropped 7 bases, with 11 bases sitting between them. Looked up from germline, CDR1 is MNHNY and CDR2 is SVGAGI (reference sequence). This CDR3 comprises 12 residues. For the CDR3, the DNA is TGTGCCAGCAGTCCCCAGGGACCTGGCTACACCTTC. Its protein product is CASSPQGPGYTF.

This rearrangement joins TRBV7-8 to TRBJ2-3; D gene unclear. From germline, CDR1 is SGHVS and CDR2 FQNEAQ. This CDR3 contains 14 residues. V lost 3 bases, J lost 0 bases, and 7 bases lay in between. Written as DNA, the CDR3 is TGTGCCAGCAGCTTTCAAACTAGCACAGATACGCAGTATTTT. The encoded protein is CASSFQTSTDTQYF.

The V and J genes are TRBV20-1 and TRBJ2-3; TRBD1 might be the D (5 bases). V dropped 0 bases and J dropped 6 bases, with 16 bases sitting between them. From germline, CDR1 is DFQATT and CDR2 SNEGSKA (reference sequence). This CDR3 is 15 amino acids long. Here the CDR3 reads CSAREGRASGDTQYF. The CDR3 DNA reads as TGCAGTGCTAGAGAGGGTAGGGCATCAGGGGATACGCAGTATTTT.

V gene TRBV20-1 combines with J gene TRBJ2-1, with 9 bases fitting TRBD2. The V and J ends lost 3 bases and 9 bases, in that order; junction bases with no gene match: 12. The CDR3 has 15 amino acids. Germline V gene sequence: CDR1 DFQATT, CDR2 SNEGSKA (reference sequence). The CDR3 loop reads CSASPLAGGQSEQFF. The CDR3 DNA reads TGCAGTGCTAGTCCACTGGCGGGGGGGCAGAGTGAGCAGTTCTTC.

The V call is TRBV7-9, the J call TRBJ2-3, with TRBD2 matching 12 bases. Germline loops: CDR1 SEHNR, CDR2 FQNEAQ (reference sequence). This CDR3 contains 16 residues. V trimming: 4 bases; J trimming: 2 bases; junction bases outside the gene matches: 4. CDR3 sequence (DNA): TGTGCCAGCAGCTCCGGGACTAGCGGGCCCACAGATACGCAGTATTTT. Protein sequence: CASSSGTSGPTDTQYF.

The chain couples TRBV7-3 to TRBJ2-1, with D unclear. Germline V gene lookup returns CDR1 SGHTA and CDR2 FQGTGA. V was cut by 5 bases and J by 9 bases, with 14 bases left in between. There are 13 residues in the CDR3. CDR3 loop: CASSVISGGEQFF. In DNA, the CDR3 is TGTGCCAGCAGCGTAATCTCGGGCGGTGAGCAGTTCTTC.

CDR3 sequence (DNA): TGTGCCAGCAGCCAGATTAGAGGGGCCAACGTCCTGACTTTC. Protein: CASSQIRGANVLTF. The chain uses TRBV7-2 and TRBJ2-6; D gene ambiguous. The CDR3 totals 14 residues. Germline V gene sequence: CDR1 SGHTA, CDR2 FQGNSA. The V end lost 5 bases, the J end lost 4 bases, and 9 bases lay between the germline ends.

This clonotype is a singleton in its sample. The rearrangement links TRBV29-1 to TRBJ2-3; TRBD2 aligns across 7 bases. The CDR3 consists of 14 residues. The germline gives CDR1 SQVTM, CDR2 ANQGSEA. V was pared by 4 bases and J by 2 bases, with 6 bases of the junction left unmatched. CDR3 residues: CSVGERGPTDTQYF. CDR3 sequence (DNA): TGCAGCGTTGGGGAGCGGGGACCCACAGATACGCAGTATTTT.